Given below is one T cell receptor beta chain in context. What it binds is not known. The data were obtained in a study of cytomegalovirus exposure and HLA in healthy donors. Overall study results and limits: Another analysis was done later, and it associated around 17,000 TCR beta sequences with HLA alleles at 0.05 false discovery rate.

The V end was cut by 11 bases, the J end by 2 bases, with 17 bases between. In germline, CDR1 is ENHRY, CDR2 SYGVKD. The length of the CDR3 is 14 residues. PCR amplification relied on 60 Vbeta primers (plus 13 Jbeta primers). Libraries were prepared by immunoSEQ multiplex PCR; TCRdb keeps only in-frame clonotypes and omits some of them. The sample lists about 94,000 clones, roughly four fifths occurring once. Though probably carrying unrecorded immune exposures, donors were nominally healthy at sampling. The origin of this receptor is a human donor in good health. Input material: PBMCs. The chain is built from TRBV10-3 and TRBJ2-3; D is ambiguous. This CDR3 reads CAGQSTPPTDTQYF. CDR3 nucleotides: TGTGCCGGGCAGTCTACACCCCCCACAGATACGCAGTATTTT.